This T cell receptor (beta chain) was observed in a study of blood T cell repertoires in COVID-19. In the study overall: Nucleic acid was either cDNA or gDNA, and it came from T cells, B-cell-depleted T cells, or PBMCs.

The CDR3 totals 10 residues. Germline lookup yields CDR1 SQVTM and CDR2 ANQGSEA. Trimming stripped 6 bases from V and 7 bases from J, with 9 bases between. Under the authors' procedure: Amplification with reference gene primers provided the estimates of nucleated cell counts. This table comes from immunoSEQ multiplex PCR, and its TCRdb copy is limited to in-frame clones, with some not included. V and J calls plus clone size are reproduced from that table; the DNA served to infer D and trimming. The sample has about 91,000 clones; nearly 90% are singletons. This chain uses TRBV29-1 with TRBJ2-5; no clear D gene. The receptor's source is a man between 65 and 79 years old with acute or convalescent COVID-19. Sequenced material: peripheral blood. The CDR3 region is CSVYSGTQYF. The CDR3 region has the DNA TGCAGCGTGTACTCGGGGACCCAGTACTTC.